Listed here are 31 T cell receptor beta chains from one sample, sequenced in a study of cytomegalovirus exposure and HLA in healthy donors. The protocol was immunoSEQ multiplex PCR, while the TCRdb copy is restricted to in-frame clones and leaves out a portion. The repertoire holds about 160,000 clones, with approximately 80% as singletons. Sequencing used PBMCs. Every receptor here comes from a man aged 25-40 years in good health and CMV-seropositive.

This chain connects TRBV7-2 to TRBJ1-1; tentatively, D is TRBD1 (5 bases). The CDR3 sequence is 14 residues long. Trimming removed 5 bases from V and 1 base from J, with 11 bases in between. Germline loops: CDR1 SGHTA, CDR2 FQGNSA. CDR3 loop: CASSRQFQNTEAFF. The CDR3 DNA reads TGTGCCAGCAGCCGACAGTTTCAGAACACTGAAGCTTTCTTT.

V usage is TRBV2 and J usage is TRBJ2-2; TRBD2 might be the D (5 bases). This CDR3 spans 13 amino acids. Trimming removed 0 bases from V and 8 bases from J, with 7 bases in between. Germline values: CDR1 SNHLY, CDR2 FYNNEI. The CDR3: CASSEAGEGELFF. CDR3 coding DNA: TGTGCCAGCAGTGAAGCGGGAGAGGGGGAGCTGTTTTTT.

J is TRBJ1-1 and V is TRBV4-3; maybe TRBD1 (5 bases). Trimming pared 4 bases from V and 7 bases from J, leaving 13 bases between. CDR1 is LGHNA, CDR2 YSLEER, per germline. There are 13 residues in the CDR3. In DNA form, the CDR3 reads TGCGCCAGCAGCCCCGCCAGGGTGGGTGAAGCTTTCTTT. The encoded protein is CASSPARVGEAFF.

J is TRBJ1-5 and V is TRBV6-5, with a possible D match to TRBD1 (5 bases). CDR3 length: 14 residues. The germline V and J ends were trimmed by 5 bases and 2 bases, with 10 bases remaining between them. Germline loops: CDR1 MNHEY, CDR2 SVGAGI. Written as DNA, the CDR3 is TGTGCCAGCAGTCAGCTGACAGGCAATCAGCCCCAGCATTTT. Its protein is CASSQLTGNQPQHF.

The gene calls are TRBV29-1 and TRBJ2-3; 7 bases align to TRBD1. Per the germline V gene, CDR1 is SQVTM and CDR2 is ANQGSEA. V dropped 7 bases and J dropped 4; count of bases not matched to a gene: 5. The CDR3 is 12 residues long. In DNA, the CDR3 is TGCAGCGGCCGACAGGGTTCAGATACGCAGTATTTT. It codes for CSGRQGSDTQYF.

The chain uses TRBV5-1 and TRBJ1-6; a possible D gene is TRBD1 (5 bases). Trimming took 7 bases from V and 0 from J, leaving 14 bases between them. CDR3 size: 16 residues. The V gene's germline CDR1 is SGHRS and CDR2 YFSETQ. CDR3 region: CASHTGKSSYNSPLHF. CDR3 coding DNA: TGCGCCAGCCACACAGGAAAAAGCTCCTATAATTCACCCCTCCACTTT.

The chain uses TRBV9 and TRBJ2-3; TRBD2 agrees at 12 bases. CDR3 length: 18 amino acids. The V gene's germline CDR1 is SGDLS and CDR2 YYNGEE. J lost 0 bases, V lost 4 bases, and 9 bases had no gene match. CDR3: CASSLKASGGGSTDTQYF. CDR3 in DNA: TGTGCCAGCAGCTTAAAGGCTAGCGGGGGGGGAAGCACAGATACGCAGTATTTT.

The genes are TRBV6-5 and TRBJ1-1; the match to TRBD1 covers 11 bases. Germline CDR1 MNHEY, CDR2 SVGAGI. V lost 0 bases, J lost 4 bases, and 1 base stayed unmatched. This CDR3 is 15 amino acids long. The CDR3 DNA is TGTGCCAGCAGTTACTCCGGGACAGGGGGCACTGAAGCTTTCTTT. Protein sequence: CASSYSGTGGTEAFF.

This clone was observed once. The chain recombines TRBV5-8 with TRBJ1-1; perhaps TRBD1 as D (6 bases). V was pared by 7 bases and J by 5 bases, with 18 bases between. This CDR3 contains 14 residues. CDR1 SGHTS and CDR2 YDEGEE come from the germline V gene. DNA of the CDR3: TGTGCCAGCGGGCAACAGGAGAGGGGGACTGAAGCTTTCTTT. Its translation: CASGQQERGTEAFF.

The chain uses TRBV6-1 and TRBJ2-7; D possibly corresponds to TRBD2 (6 bases). The CDR3 extends over 14 amino acids. Germline V gives CDR1 MNHNS, CDR2 SASEGT. V lost 8 bases and J 2 bases, leaving 16 bases between the germline ends. Here the CDR3 DNA reads TGTGCCAGCCTTCGAGACGGGGGAGCCTACGAGCAGTACTTC. Its translation is CASLRDGGAYEQYF.

In this sample, this clone turned up a few times. J is TRBJ2-5 and V is TRBV18, with D possibly TRBD1 on 5 matching bases. Between the trimmed V and J ends, which lost 2 bases and 4 bases, there was a span of 11 bases. There are 14 residues in the CDR3. The germline CDR1 and CDR2 sequences are KGHSH and LQKENI. The CDR3 spells CASSPGAGLETQYF. CDR3 coding DNA: TGTGCCAGCTCACCAGGGGCAGGGTTAGAGACCCAGTACTTC. Full variable domain (outside the CDR3, taken from reference TRBV18 and TRBJ2-5): NAGVMQNPRHLVRRRGQEARLRCSPMKGHSHVYWYRQLPEEGLKFMVYLQKENIIDESGMPKERFSAEFPKEGPSILRIQQVVRGDSAAYFCASSPGAGLETQYFGPGTRLLVL.

The chain has TRBV7-2 and TRBJ2-3; 8 bases line up with TRBD2. This CDR3 has 17 amino acids. The J segment lost 2 bases and the V segment lost 3 bases, leaving 10 bases of the junction unmatched. Germline CDR1 SGHTA, CDR2 FQGNSA. CDR3 residues: CASSFLSGASFTDTQYF. The CDR3 DNA sequence: TGTGCCAGCAGCTTCCTTAGCGGGGCATCCTTCACAGATACGCAGTATTTT. Variable domain in full (rest from reference TRBV7-2 and TRBJ2-3): GAGVSQSPSNKVTEKGKDVELRCDPISGHTALYWYRQSLGQGLEFLIYFQGNSAPDKSGLPSDRFSAERTGGSVSTLTIQRTQQEDSAVYLCASSFLSGASFTDTQYFGPGTRLTVL.

This clone occurred once. The chain has TRBV4-3 and TRBJ1-1, with a possible D match to TRBD1 (5 bases). The V end was cut by 1 base, the J end by 3 bases, with 12 bases between. Germline V CDR1 and CDR2: LGHNA, YSLEER. The CDR3 consists of 15 residues. The CDR3 DNA sequence: TGCGCCAGCAGCCAAGTGGGCAGGGCGGACACTGAAGCTTTCTTT. It specifies CASSQVGRADTEAFF.

This chain uses TRBV4-3 with TRBJ2-3, with 8 bases that match TRBD2. CDR1 is LGHNA and CDR2 is YSLEER in the germline V gene. This CDR3 comprises 18 residues. With 0 bases clipped from V and 2 bases from J, the junction kept 10 bases outside the gene matches. CDR3 in DNA: TGCGCCAGCAGCCAAGATCGACCGAGGCGGGGGGACACAGATACGCAGTATTTT. This translates into CASSQDRPRRGDTDTQYF.

V usage is TRBV7-2 and J usage is TRBJ1-2; D perhaps matches TRBD1 (5 bases). V was clipped by 5 bases and J by 0 bases, with 16 bases between them. Germline V gene lookup returns CDR1 SGHTA and CDR2 FQGNSA. The CDR3 is made up of 16 amino acids. In DNA form, the CDR3 reads TGTGCCAGCAGCCCGCCCGATGACAGAGCTAACTATGGCTACACCTTC. Residues: CASSPPDDRANYGYTF.

The rearrangement joins TRBV10-3 to TRBJ1-4; tentative D call: TRBD1 (5 bases). Germline values: CDR1 ENHRY, CDR2 SYGVKD. CDR3 length equals 17 residues. V was shortened by 0 bases and J by 2 bases, with 13 bases between the two germline ends. The CDR3 protein is CAISESRGKATNEKLFF. The CDR3 bases are TGTGCCATCAGTGAGTCGCGGGGGAAGGCCACTAATGAAAAACTGTTTTTT.

V usage is TRBV6-5 and J usage is TRBJ1-5; tentative D call: TRBD1 (5 bases). Germline V gene sequence: CDR1 MNHEY, CDR2 SVGAGI. V was cut by 2 bases and J by 6 bases, with 8 bases left in between. There are 13 residues in the CDR3. The CDR3 region is CASSYNRLQPQHF. CDR3 DNA: TGTGCCAGCAGTTACAACAGGCTTCAGCCCCAGCATTTT.

The J gene is TRBJ2-7, the V gene TRBV18, with 10 bases aligning to TRBD1. CDR3 length equals 16 residues. The V segment lost 3 bases and the J segment 4 bases; nucleotides outside the gene matches: 9. CDR1 and CDR2 from the germline V gene are KGHSH and LQKENI. The CDR3 sequence: CASSPSQDRGSYEQYF. The CDR3 bases are TGTGCCAGCTCACCCTCGCAGGACAGGGGGAGTTACGAGCAGTACTTC.

V and J are TRBV7-9 and TRBJ2-3; 8 nucleotides line up with TRBD2. This CDR3 region has 13 residues. Germline CDR1 SEHNR, CDR2 FQNEAQ (reference sequence). The J segment lost 4 bases and the V segment lost 7 bases, leaving 4 bases of the junction unmatched. This CDR3 reads CASTKTSADTQYF. DNA of the CDR3: TGTGCCAGCACCAAGACTAGCGCAGATACGCAGTATTTT.

In nucleotides, the CDR3 is TGTGCCAGCAGTTTATCGCCCTGGGAACTAGCGGACACAGATACGCAGTATTTT. It translates to CASSLSPWELADTDTQYF. The V and J genes are TRBV27 and TRBJ2-3; 8 nucleotides match TRBD2. The CDR3 sequence is 18 residues long. The V gene end was trimmed by 0 bases and the J gene end by 2 bases; junction bases not matched to a gene: 10. Germline lookup yields CDR1 MNHEY and CDR2 SMNVEV (reference sequence).

The chain couples TRBV7-2 to TRBJ2-7; 9 bases fit TRBD2. CDR3 length equals 15 residues. Per the germline V gene, CDR1 is SGHTA and CDR2 is FQGNSA. J was trimmed by 0 bases and V by 3 bases; bases with no gene match: 3. Written as DNA, the CDR3 is TGTGCCAGCAGCTTTCTGACTAGCGGCTCCTACGAGCAGTACTTC. Translation gives CASSFLTSGSYEQYF.

The rearrangement joins TRBV7-2 to TRBJ1-2; 8 nucleotides agree with TRBD1. CDR1 and CDR2 (germline): SGHTA, FQGNSA. J lost 2 bases, V lost 5 bases, and 4 bases had no gene match. This CDR3 comprises 14 residues. The CDR3 coding sequence is TGTGCCAGCAGCGCCCGGACAGGGAACTATGGCTACACCTTC. Protein sequence: CASSARTGNYGYTF. The variable domain in full, completed from reference TRBV7-2 and TRBJ1-2, reads GAGVSQSPSNKVTEKGKDVELRCDPISGHTALYWYRQSLGQGLEFLIYFQGNSAPDKSGLPSDRFSAERTGGSVSTLTIQRTQQEDSAVYLCASSARTGNYGYTFGSGTRLTVV.

The chain combines TRBV11-2 with TRBJ1-1; D call uncertain. V was shortened by 5 bases and J by 5 bases, with 9 bases between the two germline ends. This CDR3 is built from 12 residues. CDR1 is SGHAT and CDR2 is FQNNGV in the germline V gene. The CDR3 DNA is TGTGCCAGCAGCCGAGGCTGGACTGAAGCTTTCTTT. It encodes CASSRGWTEAFF.

The V call is TRBV19, the J call TRBJ1-3; 7 nucleotides agree with TRBD1. The V gene end was trimmed by 5 bases and the J gene end by 0 bases; junction bases not matched to a gene: 10. The germline gives CDR1 LNHDA, CDR2 SQIVND (reference sequence). The CDR3 is 17 amino acids. CDR3 bases: TGTGCCAGTAGTCCAATGGGACAGTACGTCTCTGGAAACACCATATATTTT. Its protein product is CASSPMGQYVSGNTIYF. Full variable domain (remainder filled in from reference TRBV19 and TRBJ1-3): DGGITQSPKYLFRKEGQNVTLSCEQNLNHDAMYWYRQDPGQGLRLIYYSQIVNDFQKGDIAEGYSVSREKKESFPLTVTSAQKNPTAFYLCASSPMGQYVSGNTIYFGEGSWLTVV.

This clone has only one observation. V is TRBV6-5 and J is TRBJ2-1, with 7 bases aligning to TRBD2. V dropped 2 bases and J dropped 9; count of bases not matched to a gene: 4. Germline V lookup: CDR1 MNHEY, CDR2 SVGAGI. The CDR3 loop spans 13 amino acids. The CDR3 nucleotides read TGTGCCAGCAGTTACGCGGGGGTCAGTGAGCAGTTCTTC. As protein: CASSYAGVSEQFF.

This clone was found once. This chain links TRBV6-5 with TRBJ2-3, with a tentative D call TRBD2 (5 bases). The germline V gene encodes CDR1 MNHEY and CDR2 SVGAGI. The CDR3 totals 15 residues. V lost 2 bases and J 1 base, leaving 10 bases between the germline ends. CDR3 residues: CASSYPNGGTDTQYF. The CDR3 DNA is TGTGCCAGCAGTTACCCTAACGGGGGCACAGATACGCAGTATTTT.

This clone appeared once. The chain uses TRBV19 and TRBJ1-5; D ambiguous. Germline V CDR1 and CDR2: LNHDA, SQIVND (reference sequence). Trimming cost V 3 bases and J 4 bases, with 7 bases left between them. The CDR3 runs to 13 residues. The DNA of the CDR3 is TGTGCCAGTAGTATGGAGGGAAATCAGCCCCAGCATTTT. It encodes CASSMEGNQPQHF.

The J gene is TRBJ2-1, the V gene TRBV4-1, with 7 bases fitting TRBD1. Germline assignment: CDR1 MGHRA and CDR2 YSYEKL. The J segment lost 4 bases and the V segment lost 4 bases, leaving 7 bases of the junction unmatched. The CDR3 runs 15 residues. The DNA of the CDR3 is TGCGCCAGCAGCCTACGACAGGGTTTTTACAATGAGCAGTTCTTC. Translated: CASSLRQGFYNEQFF.

The chain carries TRBV7-2 and TRBJ2-7; 11 bases agree with TRBD1. V dropped 5 bases and J dropped 1; count of bases not matched to a gene: 4. CDR1 is SGHTA, CDR2 FQGNSA, per germline. This CDR3 region has 15 residues. DNA of the CDR3: TGTGCCAGCAGCCCGGACAGGGGGCGTTCCTACGAGCAGTACTTC. Amino acid sequence: CASSPDRGRSYEQYF.

The V call is TRBV4-1, the J call TRBJ1-3, with TRBD1 matching 7 bases. The CDR3 sequence is 17 residues long. Germline CDR1 reads MGHRA; CDR2 reads YSYEKL. The V and J ends lost 1 base and 0 bases, in that order; junction bases with no gene match: 6. The CDR3 region has the DNA TGCGCCAGCAGCCAAGCCGGGACAGCTGTCTCTGGAAACACCATATATTTT. Translating it yields CASSQAGTAVSGNTIYF.

This clone was observed a single time. This sequence joins TRBV5-6 and TRBJ2-5, with 9 bases fitting TRBD1. The V gene end was trimmed by 5 bases and the J gene end by 3 bases; junction bases not matched to a gene: 2. The CDR3 runs 13 residues. CDR1 and CDR2 from the germline V gene are SGHDT and YYEEEE. DNA of the CDR3: TGTGCCAGCAGTTGGGACAGGGAAGAGACCCAGTACTTC. Encoded protein: CASSWDREETQYF.